A single sample is the source of the 2 T cell receptor beta chains below, sequenced in a study of CD8 T cells in Susac syndrome. When the RNA was reverse transcribed, random hexamers were used with an input of 0.5 to 1 ug. TCRdb redid the calling of the immunoSEQ multiplex PCR reads with MiXCR, one entry per CDR3 protein. Of roughly 80,000 distinct CDR3 sequences listed, 93% are singletons. Input material: CD4+ T cells from PBMCs. The receptors derive from a human donor with Susac syndrome.

This clonotype was recorded once. The rearrangement links TRBV5-1 to TRBJ2-2; possibly TRBD2 for D (6 bases). V lost 4 bases, J lost 2 bases, and 9 bases lay in between. Germline V gene data show CDR1 as SGHRS and CDR2 as YFSETQ. This CDR3 contains 14 residues. CDR3 protein: CASSTGENTGELFF. CDR3 DNA: TGCGCCAGCAGCACGGGGGAAAACACCGGGGAGCTGTTTTTT.

The V and J genes are TRBV4-3 and TRBJ2-1; 10 nucleotides line up with TRBD1. This CDR3 region has 14 residues. Germline CDR1 is LGHNA and CDR2 is YSLEER. The V segment lost 1 base and the J segment 9 bases; nucleotides outside the gene matches: 3. This CDR3 reads CASSQGQGASEQFF. In DNA form, the CDR3 reads TGCGCCAGCAGCCAAGGACAGGGGGCAAGTGAGCAGTTCTTC.